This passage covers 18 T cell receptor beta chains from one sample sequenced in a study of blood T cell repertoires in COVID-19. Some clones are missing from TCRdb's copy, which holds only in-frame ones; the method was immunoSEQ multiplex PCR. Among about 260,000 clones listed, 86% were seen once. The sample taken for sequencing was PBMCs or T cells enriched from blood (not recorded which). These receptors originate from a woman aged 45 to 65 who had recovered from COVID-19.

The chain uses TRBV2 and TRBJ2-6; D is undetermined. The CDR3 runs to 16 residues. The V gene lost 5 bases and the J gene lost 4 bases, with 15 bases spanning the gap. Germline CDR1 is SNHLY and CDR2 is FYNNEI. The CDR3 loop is CASSPRSRLGANVLTF. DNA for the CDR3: TGTGCCAGCAGTCCCCGGTCGAGGCTCGGGGCCAACGTCCTGACTTTC.

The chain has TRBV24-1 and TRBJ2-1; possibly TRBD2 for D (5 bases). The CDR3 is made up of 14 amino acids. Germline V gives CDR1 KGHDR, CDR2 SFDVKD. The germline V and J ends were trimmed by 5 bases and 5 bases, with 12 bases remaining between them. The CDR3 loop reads CATSGRALHNEQFF. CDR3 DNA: TGTGCCACCAGTGGGCGGGCACTCCACAATGAGCAGTTCTTC.

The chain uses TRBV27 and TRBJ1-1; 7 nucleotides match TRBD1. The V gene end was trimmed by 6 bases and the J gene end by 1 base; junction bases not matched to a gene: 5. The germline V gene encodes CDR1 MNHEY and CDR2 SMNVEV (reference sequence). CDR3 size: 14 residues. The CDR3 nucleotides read TGTGCCAGCAGCAGGGGACAGCCGAACACTGAAGCTTTCTTT. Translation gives CASSRGQPNTEAFF.

CDR3: CASSPSLEAQHF. Here the CDR3 DNA reads TGTGCCAGCTCACCATCCCTCGAGGCCCAGCATTTT. This chain joins TRBV18 and TRBJ1-5, with no clear D. This CDR3 has 12 residues. The V end lost 2 bases, the J end lost 11 bases, and 10 bases lay between the germline ends. Germline CDR1 KGHSH, CDR2 LQKENI.

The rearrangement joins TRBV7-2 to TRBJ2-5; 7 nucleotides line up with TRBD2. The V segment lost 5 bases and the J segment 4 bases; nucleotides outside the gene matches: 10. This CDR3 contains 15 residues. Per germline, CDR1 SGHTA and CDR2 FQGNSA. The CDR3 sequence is CASSHTGTIRETQYF. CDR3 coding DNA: TGTGCCAGCAGCCATACCGGGACTATAAGAGAGACCCAGTACTTC.

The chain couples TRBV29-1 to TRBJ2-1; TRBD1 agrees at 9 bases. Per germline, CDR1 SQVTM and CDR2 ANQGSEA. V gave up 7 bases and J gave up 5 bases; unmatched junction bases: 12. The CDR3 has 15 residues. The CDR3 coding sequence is TGCAGCGCCTCAACCGGGACAGGGATTAACAATGAGCAGTTCTTC. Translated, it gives CSASTGTGINNEQFF.

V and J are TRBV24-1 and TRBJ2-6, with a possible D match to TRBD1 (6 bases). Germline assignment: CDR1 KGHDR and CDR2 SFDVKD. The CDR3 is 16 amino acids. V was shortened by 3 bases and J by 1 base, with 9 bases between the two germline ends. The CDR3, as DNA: TGTGCCACCAGTGATGGACAGCAATCTGGGGCCAACGTCCTGACTTTC. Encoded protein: CATSDGQQSGANVLTF.

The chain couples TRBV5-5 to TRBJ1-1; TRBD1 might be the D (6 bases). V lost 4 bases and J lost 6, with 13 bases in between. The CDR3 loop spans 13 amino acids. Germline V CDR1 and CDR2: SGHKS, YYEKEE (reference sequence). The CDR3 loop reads CASSAGQLPEAFF. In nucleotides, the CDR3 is TGTGCCAGCAGCGCAGGACAGTTGCCTGAAGCTTTCTTT.

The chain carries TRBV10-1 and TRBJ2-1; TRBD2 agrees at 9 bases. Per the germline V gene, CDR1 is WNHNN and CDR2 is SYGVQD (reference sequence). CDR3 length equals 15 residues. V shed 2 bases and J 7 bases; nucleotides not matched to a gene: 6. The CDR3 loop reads CASSEGGRAENEQFF. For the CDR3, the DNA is TGCGCCAGCAGTGAGGGCGGGAGGGCCGAGAATGAGCAGTTCTTC.

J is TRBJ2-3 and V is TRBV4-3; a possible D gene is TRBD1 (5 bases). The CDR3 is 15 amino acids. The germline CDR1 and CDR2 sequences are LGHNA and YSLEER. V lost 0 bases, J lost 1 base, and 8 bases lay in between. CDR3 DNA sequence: TGCGCCAGCAGCCAAGAGCTACAGGGCACAGATACGCAGTATTTT. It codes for CASSQELQGTDTQYF.

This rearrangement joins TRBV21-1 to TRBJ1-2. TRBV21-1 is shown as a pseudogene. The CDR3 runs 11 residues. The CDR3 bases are TGTGCCAGCACCCGGGGCTATGGCTACACCTTC. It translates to CASTRGYGYTF.

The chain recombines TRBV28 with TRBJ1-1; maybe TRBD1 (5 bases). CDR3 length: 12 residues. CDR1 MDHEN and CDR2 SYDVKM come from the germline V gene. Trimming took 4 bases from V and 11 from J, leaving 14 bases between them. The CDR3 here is CASSSLGRVAFF. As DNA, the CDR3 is TGTGCCAGCAGTTCCCTTGGCAGGGTGGCTTTCTTT. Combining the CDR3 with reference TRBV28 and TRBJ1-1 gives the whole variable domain DVKVTQSSRYLVKRTGEKVFLECVQDMDHENMFWYRQDPGLGLRLIYFSYDVKMKEKGDIPEGYSVSREKKERFSLILESASTNQTSMYLCASSSLGRVAFFGQGTRLTVV.

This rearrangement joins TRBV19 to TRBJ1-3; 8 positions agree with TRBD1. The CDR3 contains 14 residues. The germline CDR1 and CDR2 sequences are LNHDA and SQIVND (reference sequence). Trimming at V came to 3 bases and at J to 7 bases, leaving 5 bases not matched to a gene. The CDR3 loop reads CASSIATGANTIYF. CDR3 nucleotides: TGTGCCAGTAGTATCGCGACAGGGGCTAACACCATATATTTT.

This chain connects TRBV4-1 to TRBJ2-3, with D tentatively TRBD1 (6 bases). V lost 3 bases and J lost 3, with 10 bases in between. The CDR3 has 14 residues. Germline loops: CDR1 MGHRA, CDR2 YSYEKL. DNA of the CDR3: TGCGCCAGCAGCCACGGGACAAATACAGATACGCAGTATTTT. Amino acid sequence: CASSHGTNTDTQYF.

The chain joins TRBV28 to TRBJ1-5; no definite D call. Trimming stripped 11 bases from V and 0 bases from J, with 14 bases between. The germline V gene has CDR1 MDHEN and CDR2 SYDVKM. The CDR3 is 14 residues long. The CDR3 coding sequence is TGTGCCTGTGGGTTACACTATAGCAATCAGCCCCAGCATTTT. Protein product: CACGLHYSNQPQHF.

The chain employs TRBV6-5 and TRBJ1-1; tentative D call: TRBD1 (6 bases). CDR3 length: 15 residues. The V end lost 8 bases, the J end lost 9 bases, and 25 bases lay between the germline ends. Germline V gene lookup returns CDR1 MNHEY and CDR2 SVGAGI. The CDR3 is CASLPPLTYRVKAFF. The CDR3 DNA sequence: TGTGCCAGCCTCCCCCCACTCACTTACAGGGTTAAAGCTTTCTTT.

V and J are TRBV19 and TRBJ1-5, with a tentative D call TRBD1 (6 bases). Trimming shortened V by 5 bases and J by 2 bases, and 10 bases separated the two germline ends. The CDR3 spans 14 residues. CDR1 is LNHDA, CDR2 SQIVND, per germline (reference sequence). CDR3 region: CASSLPGGNQPQHF. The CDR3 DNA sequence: TGTGCCAGTAGTCTCCCAGGGGGCAATCAGCCCCAGCATTTT.

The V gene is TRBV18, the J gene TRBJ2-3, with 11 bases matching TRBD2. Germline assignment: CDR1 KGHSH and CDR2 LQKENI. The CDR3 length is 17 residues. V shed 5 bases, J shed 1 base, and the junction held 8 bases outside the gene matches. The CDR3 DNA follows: TGTGCCAGCTCAAGACTAGCGGGATTTGGGGGCACAGATACGCAGTATTTT. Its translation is CASSRLAGFGGTDTQYF.